The entry that follows covers one T cell receptor beta chain sequence. The data originate from a study of blood T cell repertoires in COVID-19. The repertoire was sequenced with immunoSEQ multiplex PCR; TCRdb's copy has only in-frame clones and lacks some. Among about 6,100 clones listed, roughly 85% were seen once. Germline V gives CDR1 LNHDA, CDR2 SQIVND (reference sequence). The V end lost 1 base, the J end lost 1 base, and 16 bases lay between the germline ends. The CDR3 runs to 17 residues. The V gene is TRBV19, the J gene TRBJ1-1; the D is unclear. The sequencing input was peripheral blood. The clonotype comes from a human donor with active COVID-19. The donor label of this sample is uncertain. The CDR3 nucleotides read TGTGCCAGTAGTATAGTTGAAGTAGTCGGGTGGAACACTGAAGCTTTCTTT. This encodes CASSIVEVVGWNTEAFF.